This T cell receptor beta chain was captured by sequencing in a study of shared clonotypes between healthy human individuals. TCRdb's table, derived via immunoSEQ multiplex PCR, lists solely in-frame clones and lacks some. The table has roughly 2.1 million clones, 85% to 95% seen once. Note on this clone: Because the CDR3's place on the DNA is in doubt, the DNA is left out and the CDR3 is given as listed by TCRdb.

It was CD45RO-negative cells, positively selected for CCR7, that made up naive CD8 cells, with terminally differentiated effector memory CD45RA+ cells excluded. Among the donors, all were Caucasian adults who lived in Nashville, Tennessee. The CDR3 length equals 20 residues, ends included. This TCR was sampled from a man aged 18-30 years in good health. Some clones in this sample may be carry-over from other donors' samples. This sequence joins TRBV1 and TRBJ2-6; the table's D call of TRBD2 was not tested on the DNA. TRBV1 is labeled a pseudogene. Sequencing was carried out using naive CD8+ T cells from PBMCs. The CDR3 loop is CTSSQDLVASGSPGANVLTF.